A single sample gave rise to the 22 T cell receptor beta chains below, sequenced in a study of CD8 T cells in ankylosing spondylitis. Overall study findings and caveats: A TCR beta motif of several highly homologous variants seemed to mark ankylosing spondylitis blood.

One entry per CDR3 protein, called by TCRdb with MiXCR from the 5' RACE reads. The sample lists roughly 370,000 distinct CDR3 sequences; approximately 20% were seen once. Antigens of these TCRs are unknown. The sequencing input was blood, either unsorted or a sorted T cell fraction (not recorded which). The receptors come from a male donor with ankylosing spondylitis.

This clonotype has at least ten counts. The chain combines TRBV28 with TRBJ2-4; no reliable D call. V lost 10 bases and J lost 0, with 13 bases in between. The CDR3 loop spans 14 amino acids. Germline values: CDR1 MDHEN, CDR2 SYDVKM. CDR3: CAIKGSGAKNIQYF. The DNA of the CDR3 is TGTGCCATCAAAGGGTCGGGAGCCAAAAACATTCAGTACTTC.

The CDR3 DNA reads TGTGCCAGCAGCTTAGCGAGGGCCGATGGGACCCAGTACTTC. It is translated as CASSLARADGTQYF. The chain couples TRBV7-2 to TRBJ2-5; possibly TRBD2 for D (5 bases). This CDR3 is built from 14 residues. The V end lost 0 bases, the J end lost 7 bases, and 12 bases lay between the germline ends. The germline V gene has CDR1 SGHTA and CDR2 FQGNSA.

The chain couples TRBV7-2 to TRBJ1-4; TRBD1 is a possible D gene (6 bases). Deletions cut 1 base from V and 3 bases from J, with 9 bases between. The CDR3 contains 15 residues. Germline V gene lookup returns CDR1 SGHTA and CDR2 FQGNSA. The CDR3 sequence is CASSLEGGANEKLFF. The CDR3, as DNA: TGTGCCAGCAGCTTAGAAGGGGGTGCTAATGAAAAACTGTTTTTT.

This clonotype was counted only a few times. This chain uses TRBV5-1 with TRBJ2-1, with 7 bases fitting TRBD1. The germline V gene has CDR1 SGHRS and CDR2 YFSETQ. CDR3 length equals 14 residues. The junction had 4 bases not matched to a gene; V was cut back by 0 bases and J by 7 bases. The DNA for the CDR3 is TGCGCCAGCAGCTTGGAAGGGACAGTAAATGAGCAGTTCTTC. Translating it yields CASSLEGTVNEQFF.

This clonotype was detected only a few times. This chain links TRBV29-1 with TRBJ2-1, with D possibly TRBD2 on 6 matching bases. Trimming pared 3 bases from V and 11 bases from J, leaving 17 bases between. The CDR3 sequence is 13 residues long. Germline CDR1 reads SQVTM; CDR2 reads ANQGSEA. CDR3 amino acids: CSVDGLPSVQQFF. The CDR3, as DNA: TGCAGCGTTGACGGACTCCCTAGCGTTCAGCAGTTCTTC.

This clonotype turned up a few times. The V gene is TRBV7-9, the J gene TRBJ2-7; a weak D match, TRBD1 (6 bases). Trimming took off 6 bases at V and 2 bases at J, with 14 bases between the two ends. This CDR3 comprises 14 residues. In germline, CDR1 is SEHNR, CDR2 FQNEAQ (reference sequence). CDR3: CASSITGTPYEQYF. CDR3 bases: TGTGCCAGCAGTATTACAGGGACACCCTACGAGCAGTACTTC.

This clonotype was found a few times. The chain uses TRBV6-5 and TRBJ2-5; TRBD1 aligns across 8 bases. The J segment lost 2 bases and the V segment lost 0 bases, leaving 5 bases of the junction unmatched. This CDR3 has 16 amino acids. Germline lookup yields CDR1 MNHEY and CDR2 SVGAGI. This chain's CDR3 is CASSYSDWDRQETQYF. In DNA, the CDR3 is TGTGCCAGCAGTTACTCGGACTGGGACAGGCAAGAGACCCAGTACTTC.

This chain connects TRBV27 to TRBJ2-1; 10 bases are a match to TRBD1. The germline V gene encodes CDR1 MNHEY and CDR2 SMNVEV (reference sequence). V shed 3 bases and J 2 bases; nucleotides not matched to a gene: 4. CDR3 length equals 16 residues. The chain's CDR3 is CASSLTGGSAYNEQFF. As DNA, the CDR3 is TGTGCCAGCAGTTTGACAGGGGGCTCCGCCTACAATGAGCAGTTCTTC.

V is TRBV28 and J is TRBJ2-3, with TRBD1 identical over 7 bases. Looked up from germline, CDR1 is MDHEN and CDR2 is SYDVKM. The CDR3 is 15 amino acids. The J segment lost 0 bases and the V segment lost 3 bases, leaving 3 bases of the junction unmatched. In nucleotides, the CDR3 is TGTGCCAGCAGTTTTACGACAGGGAGCACAGATACGCAGTATTTT. It codes for CASSFTTGSTDTQYF.

This clonotype has at least ten counts. The chain recombines TRBV12-3 or TRBV12-4 with TRBJ1-5; tentatively, D is TRBD1 (5 bases). There are 13 residues in the CDR3. V was trimmed by 4 bases and J by 4 bases, leaving 8 bases between them. The CDR3 loop is CASSSQGNQPQHF. In DNA form, the CDR3 reads TGTGCCAGCAGTTCCCAGGGAAATCAGCCCCAGCATTTT.

This clonotype was found a few times. The chain carries TRBV20-1 and TRBJ1-5; D remains unclear. The ends were cut back, 6 bases at V and 2 bases at J, with 14 bases in the middle. The CDR3 sequence is 14 residues long. Germline values: CDR1 DFQATT, CDR2 SNEGSKA (reference sequence). The CDR3 coding sequence is TGCAGTGCCCTCGGCGCCGTCGGCAATCAGCCCCAGCATTTT. Protein product: CSALGAVGNQPQHF.

V and J are TRBV20-1 and TRBJ1-1; TRBD1 might be the D (5 bases). Germline V gene sequence: CDR1 DFQATT, CDR2 SNEGSKA (reference sequence). Trimming took off 5 bases at V and 3 bases at J, with 10 bases between the two ends. The CDR3 sequence is 12 residues long. The CDR3 sequence is CSAGGKDTEAFF. As DNA, the CDR3 is TGCAGTGCTGGGGGGAAAGACACTGAAGCTTTCTTT.

The CDR3 here is CASSKGPRFPWDRGPKGETQYF. The CDR3 DNA reads as TGTGCCAGCAGCAAAGGTCCCAGGTTCCCGTGGGACAGGGGGCCCAAGGGGGAGACCCAGTACTTC. V usage is TRBV21-1 and J usage is TRBJ2-5; TRBD1, the table's D call, was not compared with the DNA. TRBV21-1 is reported as a pseudogene. The CDR3 runs 22 residues.

V gene TRBV18 combines with J gene TRBJ2-7, with 7 bases matching TRBD1. Germline CDR1 KGHSH, CDR2 LQKENI. CDR3 length: 14 amino acids. Trimming at V came to 3 bases and at J to 5 bases, leaving 7 bases not matched to a gene. The CDR3 coding sequence is TGTGCCAGCTCACCCGAGATGACAGGGAACGAGCAGTACTTC. It codes for CASSPEMTGNEQYF.

This chain links TRBV7-3 with TRBJ2-1, with a tentative D call TRBD2 (5 bases). The CDR3 is 15 amino acids. Germline V gene sequence: CDR1 SGHTA, CDR2 FQGTGA. The germline V and J ends were trimmed by 6 bases and 3 bases, with 15 bases remaining between them. The CDR3 sequence is CASSPTGLIYNEQFF. The CDR3 nucleotides read TGTGCCAGCAGTCCCACCGGACTCATCTACAATGAGCAGTTCTTC. Filled out from reference TRBV7-3 and TRBJ2-1, the complete variable domain reads GAGVSQTPSNKVTEKGKYVELRCDPISGHTALYWYRQSLGQGPEFLIYFQGTGAADDSGLPNDRFFAVRPEGSVSTLKIQRTERGDSAVYLCASSPTGLIYNEQFFGPGTRLTVL.

This clonotype turned up a few times. The V call is TRBV7-2, the J call TRBJ2-1; D possibly corresponds to TRBD2 (6 bases). Trimming took 5 bases from V and 0 from J, leaving 11 bases between them. The CDR3 spans 15 residues. Germline V gives CDR1 SGHTA, CDR2 FQGNSA. The chain's CDR3 is CASSPRRDSYNEQFF. The CDR3 DNA is TGTGCCAGCAGCCCTAGGAGGGACTCCTACAATGAGCAGTTCTTC.

This clonotype has a count of ten or more. CDR3 region: CSARKGTDNQPQHF. In DNA form, the CDR3 reads TGCAGTGCGAGGAAAGGGACAGATAATCAGCCCCAGCATTTT. The chain joins TRBV20-1 to TRBJ1-5; the match to TRBD1 covers 7 bases. With V trimmed by 6 bases and J by 4 bases, 9 bases remained unmatched. The CDR3 is 14 residues long. Per germline, CDR1 DFQATT and CDR2 SNEGSKA (reference sequence).

The chain is built from TRBV10-3 and TRBJ1-1; D is ambiguous. V was pared by 5 bases and J by 0 bases, with 10 bases between. Per germline, CDR1 ENHRY and CDR2 SYGVKD. The CDR3 extends over 14 amino acids. In DNA, the CDR3 is TGTGCCATCAGTACCTCCGTAATGAACACTGAAGCTTTCTTT. It codes for CAISTSVMNTEAFF.

This clonotype was detected a few times. The V gene is TRBV6-5, the J gene TRBJ2-7; 8 bases match TRBD1. Trimming took 0 bases from V and 2 from J; bases not matched to a gene: 3. The CDR3 consists of 15 residues. The germline gives CDR1 MNHEY, CDR2 SVGAGI. CDR3 nucleotide sequence: TGTGCCAGCAGTTACTCCCGGGACAGGACCTACGAGCAGTACTTC. Encoded protein: CASSYSRDRTYEQYF.

This clonotype came up a few times. This rearrangement joins TRBV18 to TRBJ2-1; D is perhaps TRBD2 (7 bases). The CDR3 totals 15 residues. Germline V lookup: CDR1 KGHSH, CDR2 LQKENI. Trimming removed 2 bases from V and 7 bases from J, with 15 bases in between. The CDR3 region is CASSPGIGGRNEQFF. In DNA form, the CDR3 reads TGTGCCAGCTCACCAGGTATCGGGGGGCGTAATGAGCAGTTCTTC.

This clonotype occurred a few times. The gene calls are TRBV11-1 and TRBJ2-2; D remains unclear. CDR1 and CDR2 (germline): SGHAT, FQDESV (reference sequence). V was cut by 0 bases and J by 1 base, with 6 bases left in between. This CDR3 comprises 15 residues. For the CDR3, the DNA is TGTGCCAGCAGCTTAGCGACGGGGAACACCGGGGAGCTGTTTTTT. Protein sequence: CASSLATGNTGELFF. Full variable domain (outside the CDR3, taken from reference TRBV11-1 and TRBJ2-2): EAEVAQSPRYKITEKSQAVAFWCDPISGHATLYWYRQILGQGPELLVQFQDESVVDDSQLPKDRFSAERLKGVDSTLKIQPAELGDSAMYLCASSLATGNTGELFFGEGSRLTVL.

The chain has TRBV9 and TRBJ2-7, with a tentative D call TRBD2 (6 bases). The V gene's germline CDR1 is SGDLS and CDR2 YYNGEE. The V end lost 0 bases, the J end lost 2 bases, and 12 bases lay between the germline ends. CDR3 size: 15 residues. The CDR3 reads CASSVAASETYEQYF. The DNA of the CDR3 is TGTGCCAGCAGCGTAGCGGCTAGCGAGACCTACGAGCAGTACTTC.